One sample yielded the 23 T cell receptor beta chains listed below, sequenced in a study of cytomegalovirus exposure and HLA in healthy donors. Primers included in the PCR were 60 Vbeta and 13 Jbeta primers. Some clones are missing from TCRdb's copy, which holds only in-frame ones; the method was immunoSEQ multiplex PCR. The table lists approximately 180,000 clones, about an eighth of them singletons. The material sequenced was PBMCs. These receptors were taken from a man aged 45-65 years in good health and CMV-seropositive.

CDR3 amino acids: CASSSDRVPNEKLFF. The CDR3 DNA follows: TGTGCCAGCAGCTCCGACAGGGTTCCTAATGAAAAACTGTTTTTT. V usage is TRBV7-2 and J usage is TRBJ1-4; 7 positions agree with TRBD1. This CDR3 is 15 amino acids long. V dropped 4 bases and J dropped 3; count of bases not matched to a gene: 5. CDR1 is SGHTA and CDR2 is FQGNSA in the germline V gene.

This clone was seen more than once but under ten times. This sequence joins TRBV28 and TRBJ1-2, with 9 nucleotides matching TRBD1. The junction had 8 bases not matched to a gene; V was cut back by 6 bases and J by 3 bases. The CDR3 has 15 residues. The germline CDR1 and CDR2 sequences are MDHEN and SYDVKM. In nucleotides, the CDR3 is TGTGCCAGCAGGATGGTGGACAGGGGATACTATGGCTACACCTTC. Translating it yields CASRMVDRGYYGYTF.

This clone was seen more than once but under ten times. This chain uses TRBV18 with TRBJ2-5; TRBD2 is a possible D gene (6 bases). The CDR3 spans 13 residues. Germline assignment: CDR1 KGHSH and CDR2 LQKENI. V was clipped by 2 bases and J by 5 bases, with 9 bases between them. CDR3: CASSPTGRETQYF. Here the CDR3 DNA reads TGTGCCAGCTCACCAACTGGGAGGGAGACCCAGTACTTC.

The chain couples TRBV6-5 to TRBJ1-6; 7 bases match TRBD1. The CDR3 has 14 residues. Germline loops: CDR1 MNHEY, CDR2 SVGAGI. V gave up 5 bases and J gave up 7 bases; unmatched junction bases: 5. This CDR3 reads CASSPGQLNSPLHF. The CDR3 region has the DNA TGTGCCAGCAGTCCGGGACAGTTGAATTCACCCCTCCACTTT.

V and J are TRBV2 and TRBJ2-7; TRBD2 matches at 10 bases. With V trimmed by 7 bases and J by 1 base, 10 bases remained unmatched. This CDR3 has 16 amino acids. The germline V gene encodes CDR1 SNHLY and CDR2 FYNNEI. The CDR3 region is CASTSPSSGGSYEQYF. The CDR3 DNA follows: TGTGCCAGCACATCTCCTTCTAGCGGGGGATCCTACGAGCAGTACTTC. Drawing the rest from reference TRBV2 and TRBJ2-7, the complete variable domain is EPEVTQTPSHQVTQMGQEVILRCVPISNHLYFYWYRQILGQKVEFLVSFYNNEISEKSEIFDDQFSVERPDGSNFTLKIRSTKLEDSAMYFCASTSPSSGGSYEQYFGPGTRLTVT.

With respect to this clone: An end of the junction differs from the germline gene, which may be a read error. The chain combines TRBV19 with TRBJ2-3; possibly TRBD1 for D (6 bases). Germline assignment: CDR1 LNHDA and CDR2 SQIVND (reference sequence). The CDR3 covers 13 residues. CDR3 sequence (DNA): TGTGCCAGTAGTCATACACAACAGGGTACGCCGTATTTT. Translation gives CASSHTQQGTPYF.

V and J are TRBV27 and TRBJ2-2, with D perhaps matching TRBD1 (5 bases). CDR1 MNHEY and CDR2 SMNVEV come from the germline V gene (reference sequence). CDR3 size: 17 residues. The V and J ends lost 5 bases and 4 bases respectively, with 20 bases between them. CDR3 loop: CASSPTTDPKFTGELFF. The CDR3 bases are TGTGCCAGCAGTCCCACGACAGACCCCAAATTCACCGGGGAGCTGTTTTTT.

In this sample, this clone turned up a few times. The genes are TRBV27 and TRBJ1-2; TRBD1 is a possible D gene (6 bases). The V end was cut by 2 bases, the J end by 8 bases, with 12 bases between. CDR1 and CDR2 (germline): MNHEY, SMNVEV (reference sequence). CDR3 size: 13 residues. CDR3 sequence reads: CASSLVFGGGYTF. The CDR3 coding sequence is TGTGCCAGCAGTTTAGTCTTTGGGGGCGGCTACACCTTC.

The J gene is TRBJ1-3, the V gene TRBV9; D is uncertain. The CDR3 loop spans 16 amino acids. Germline lookup yields CDR1 SGDLS and CDR2 YYNGEE. V was shortened by 0 bases and J by 0 bases, with 10 bases between the two germline ends. In DNA form, the CDR3 reads TGTGCCAGCAGCGTAGACGCGGGCCGCTCTGGAAACACCATATATTTT. Its protein is CASSVDAGRSGNTIYF.

V usage is TRBV20-1 and J usage is TRBJ2-3; D is possibly TRBD2 (6 bases). Germline assignment: CDR1 DFQATT and CDR2 SNEGSKA (reference sequence). Deletions cut 5 bases from V and 6 bases from J, with 9 bases between. CDR3 length: 11 residues. As DNA, the CDR3 is TGCAGTGCTCAGCGGGCGGATACGCAGTATTTT. It codes for CSAQRADTQYF.

This clone was detected a few times. This sequence joins TRBV28 and TRBJ2-5; the D gene is possibly TRBD1 (6 bases). V shed 3 bases and J shed 2 bases, with 16 bases lying between them. The CDR3 totals 16 residues. Per germline, CDR1 MDHEN and CDR2 SYDVKM. The DNA for the CDR3 is TGTGCCAGCAGTTTGACCCTCCCGGACAGACAAGAGACCCAGTACTTC. This sequence encodes CASSLTLPDRQETQYF.

This clone came up a few times. The chain recombines TRBV2 with TRBJ1-2; no firm D call. CDR1 and CDR2 from the germline V gene are SNHLY and FYNNEI. The CDR3 extends over 13 amino acids. V was cut by 6 bases and J by 4 bases, with 12 bases left in between. The CDR3 here is CASSLVTGYGYTF. For the CDR3, the DNA is TGTGCCAGCAGCTTGGTCACGGGCTATGGCTACACCTTC.

This clone was observed a handful of times. The chain joins TRBV15 to TRBJ1-1; D gene uncertain. There are 15 residues in the CDR3. Trimming removed 0 bases from V and 7 bases from J, with 15 bases in between. Germline CDR1 reads LNHNV; CDR2 reads YYDKDF (reference sequence). This CDR3 reads CATSRDRGDFGEAFF. In DNA form, the CDR3 reads TGTGCCACCAGCAGAGATCGCGGGGATTTCGGTGAAGCTTTCTTT.

The chain carries TRBV14 and TRBJ1-1; 7 positions agree with TRBD1. This CDR3 is built from 15 residues. Trimming cost V 4 bases and J 1 base; bases outside gene matches: 6. CDR1 SGHDN and CDR2 FVKESK come from the germline V gene. The CDR3 reads CASSLKPGGNTEAFF. DNA of the CDR3: TGTGCCAGCAGCCTAAAGCCAGGGGGGAACACTGAAGCTTTCTTT. Supplemented by reference TRBV14 and TRBJ1-1, the full variable domain reads EAGVTQFPSHSVIEKGQTVTLRCDPISGHDNLYWYRRVMGKEIKFLLHFVKESKQDESGMPNNRFLAERTGGTYSTLKVQPAELEDSGVYFCASSLKPGGNTEAFFGQGTRLTVV.

This clone has only a few counts. J is TRBJ1-1 and V is TRBV5-6; D uncertain. The CDR3 runs 12 residues. Germline lookup yields CDR1 SGHDT and CDR2 YYEEEE. The germline V and J ends were trimmed by 2 bases and 7 bases, with 9 bases remaining between them. CDR3 DNA sequence: TGTGCCAGCAGCTTCAATTCGGGTGAAGCTTTCTTT. It is translated as CASSFNSGEAFF.

The J gene is TRBJ1-6, the V gene TRBV19; D is undetermined. Between the trimmed V and J ends, which lost 0 bases and 0 bases, there was a span of 12 bases. CDR1 is LNHDA and CDR2 is SQIVND in the germline V gene (reference sequence). The CDR3 consists of 18 residues. Here the CDR3 DNA reads TGTGCCAGTAGTATAGATTCTGTCGGGAGCTCCTATAATTCACCCCTCCACTTT. This encodes CASSIDSVGSSYNSPLHF.

The rearrangement uses TRBV7-2 and TRBJ1-2, with 7 nucleotides matching TRBD1. The CDR3 has 14 residues. V was pared by 5 bases and J by 4 bases, with 7 bases of the junction left unmatched. The germline V gene has CDR1 SGHTA and CDR2 FQGNSA. CDR3 DNA: TGTGCCAGCAGCCCGGCAGGGGGACTCTATGGCTACACCTTC. Encoded protein: CASSPAGGLYGYTF.

The chain carries TRBV5-1 and TRBJ2-1; D is perhaps TRBD2 (7 bases). CDR1 and CDR2 from the germline V gene are SGHRS and YFSETQ. The CDR3 covers 14 residues. Trimming left V 2 bases short and J 6 bases short, with 12 bases between. DNA for the CDR3: TGCGCCAGCAGCTTAGGCGGGGGCCTCAATGAGCAGTTCTTC. Translating gives CASSLGGGLNEQFF.

This clone was seen a handful of times. V usage is TRBV7-8 and J usage is TRBJ2-2, with TRBD2 identical over 8 bases. The CDR3 is 19 amino acids. Trimming at V came to 2 bases and at J to 2 bases, leaving 13 bases not matched to a gene. Germline lookup yields CDR1 SGHVS and CDR2 FQNEAQ. In DNA form, the CDR3 reads TGTGCCAGCAGCTTACCAAGACCGAGCGGGGGCCCCAACACCGGGGAGCTGTTTTTT. It yields the protein CASSLPRPSGGPNTGELFF.

This clone was recorded a few times. The rearrangement uses TRBV11-2 and TRBJ1-1; 7 nucleotides line up with TRBD1. From germline, CDR1 is SGHAT and CDR2 FQNNGV. Unmatched junction bases numbered 5, after V lost 2 bases and J lost 2 bases. The length of the CDR3 is 15 residues. The CDR3 DNA is TGTGCCAGCAGCTTACTGGCAGGGGGTAACACTGAAGCTTTCTTT. Its translation is CASSLLAGGNTEAFF. Full variable domain (remainder filled in from reference TRBV11-2 and TRBJ1-1): EAGVAQSPRYKIIEKRQSVAFWCNPISGHATLYWYQQILGQGPKLLIQFQNNGVVDDSQLPKDRFSAERLKGVDSTLKIQPAKLEDSAVYLCASSLLAGGNTEAFFGQGTRLTVV.

This clone was observed a handful of times. CDR3 nucleotide sequence: TGTGCCAGCAGCTTATCCGACAGTCACTATGGCTACACCTTC. Encoded protein: CASSLSDSHYGYTF. The chain joins TRBV11-2 to TRBJ1-2; D may be TRBD1 (5 bases). Germline V gives CDR1 SGHAT, CDR2 FQNNGV. V shed 2 bases and J shed 3 bases, with 10 bases lying between them. CDR3 size: 14 residues.

This chain links TRBV9 with TRBJ1-2, with D hard to call. The germline CDR1 and CDR2 sequences are SGDLS and YYNGEE. Trimming removed 0 bases at V and 4 bases at J, with 19 bases between. The CDR3 contains 17 residues. CDR3 loop: CASSVGPAMETGYGYTF. DNA for the CDR3: TGTGCCAGCAGCGTAGGGCCCGCTATGGAGACGGGCTATGGCTACACCTTC.

This clone was recorded a few times. This chain connects TRBV10-3 to TRBJ2-1; 12 nucleotides agree with TRBD2. The CDR3 covers 14 residues. Unmatched junction bases numbered 5, after V lost 6 bases and J lost 8 bases. The germline V gene has CDR1 ENHRY and CDR2 SYGVKD. CDR3 nucleotide sequence: TGTGCCATCAGGGCTAGCGGGGGGGCCGATGAGCAGTTCTTC. Translated, it gives CAIRASGGADEQFF.